This T cell receptor (beta chain) came from a study of regulatory T cells in long-lasting Graves disease (dated by TCRdb to the early 2020s). A note on the overall study: Newly diagnosed Graves' disease patients had taken antithyroid drugs for less than 3 months. Patients with persistent Graves' disease were compared with patients with newly diagnosed Graves' disease using TCR sequencing and RNA sequencing of peripheral blood. The study was registered as a clinical trial and conducted in China. TCR sequencing covered around 13 persistent and about 20 newly diagnosed Graves' disease patients, 33 samples in total.

The library was made by multiplex PCR. Sequencing was performed on an Illumina HiSeq 4000. TCR beta libraries were built with iRepertoire HTBI primers and Arm-PCR amplification of CDR3 regions. Gel purification was performed on PCR products prior to sequencing. The original methods were these. Across samples, around 62 TRBV and roughly 13 TRBJ segments were identified and used for gene usage analysis of CDR3 amino acid clonotypes. COPE and FqMerger were used to merge filtered high-quality paired reads into contigs. BLAST was used to align contigs to IMGT TRBV, TRBD and TRBJ reference genes, with CDR3 defined following IMGT. Any clonotype with a frequency above 0.1% was counted as a highly expanded clone. Shannon entropy was used to measure repertoire diversity, and the Gini coefficient was used to measure V-J evenness. A clonotype found in more than one individual was treated as public. Clones were called with MiXCR by TCRdb after fastp trimmed the public reads at Q25, and only in-frame beta chains were retained. Each CDR3 protein gets just one entry, which takes the most common genes and DNA from the rows behind it. These V and J calls rely on TCRdb rather than the paper's analysis. For this sample there are some 600,000 distinct CDR3 sequences; about 16% appear just once. In total, the top ten clones hold more than 10% of the sample.

Trimming costs V 4 bases and J 14 bases, and their ends lie 21 bases apart. The CDR3 spans 14 residues, from the cysteine through the phenylalanine. This entry keeps only the CDR3 DNA: 42 bases, framed from base 1. As encoded in the germline V gene, CDR1 is ENHRY while CDR2 is SYGVKD. Comments on this clonotype: Which antigen it targets is not known. No quality values exist for individual bases; no much larger clone is one base distant.

This specimen's time point label, interpreted: newly diagnosed GD, antithyroid drugs for less than 3 months. For both TCR sequencing and RNA sequencing, RNA was extracted from PBMCs in TRIzol. The diagnosis of Graves' disease was made according to American Thyroid Association guidelines. Patients were recruited from an endocrinology department in Xi'an, China. From each patient, around 8.3 milliliters of peripheral blood was collected into an EDTA anticoagulant tube. Ficoll Paque Plus density gradient separation was used to isolate PBMCs, and no additional T cell sorting was done. An Agilent 2100 Bioanalyzer and agarose gel were used to check RNA quality, while a NanoDrop 2000 measured RNA concentration. The research as a whole found: Preferential use of TRBV28, TRBJ1-2 and TRBJ2-5 was observed in persistent disease, whereas TRBV20-1 and TRBJ2-1 were favored in newly diagnosed disease. Peripheral blood alone was examined, since thyroid tissue, which constituted the primary lesion, could not be accessed. Only the TCR beta chain was sequenced and analyzed. The small sample size was acknowledged by the authors as a limitation that may reduce accuracy. Patients with persistent disease shared more public clonotypes (around 2,700) than newly diagnosed patients did (approximately 1,000). Compared with newly diagnosed patients, patients with persistent Graves' disease had lower TCR Shannon entropy and fewer highly expanded clones, which suggests clonal expansion.

The data also belong to a second study, concerning T cells in Graves' hyperthyroidism and ophthalmopathy. Per the second study: Stable Graves' hyperthyroidism was defined as the absence of progression to ophthalmopathy over 18 months of follow-up. The hyperthyroidism patients were between 18 and 65 years old and newly diagnosed, with a disease duration of less than 2 months. The study excluded patients with uncontrolled infections, other autoimmune diseases, pregnancy or lactation. Diagnoses were based on clinical symptoms, serum thyroxine and TRAb, thyroid ultrasound and orbital computed tomography. The TCR CDR3 was subjected to a first round of RT-PCR using the HTBI primer set and the Qiagen OneStep RT-PCR kit. Blood samples also contained most of the expanded thyroid clonotypes (frequency above 0.001), which suggests that blood repertoires may reflect thyroid immune responses. Ophthalmopathy was separated from stable hyperthyroidism by a 13 V-J signature model, with around 88% sensitivity and about 84% specificity obtained in cross-validation and 80%/75% obtained in testing. In validation, progression to ophthalmopathy was predicted by the model with almost 71% sensitivity and 72.22% specificity, a median of around 5.9 months before onset. To identify TCR V-J signatures that set the groups apart, the researchers used a discovery cohort of more than 95 patients, made up of under 50 with Graves' ophthalmopathy and some 60 with stable Graves' hyperthyroidism. Whether ophthalmopathy could be predicted prospectively was tested in an independent validation cohort made up of about 18 hyperthyroidism patients plus 17 patients who later progressed to ophthalmopathy. The 90 to 100 discovery patients were randomly split 7:3 into training and test sets. In several Graves' hyperthyroidism patients, the study also compared T-cell repertoires from thyroid tissue with T-cell repertoires from blood. After sampling, hyperthyroidism patients received methimazole starting at 30 mg daily, and ophthalmopathy patients received high-dose intravenous methylprednisolone. The libraries were constructed in a second round of multiplex PCR and then size-selected and purified. Libraries were sequenced paired-end with 100 bp reads on an Illumina HiSeq2000. SOAPnuke was used to process the raw data, removing reads that contained adapters or uncalled bases, had a mean Phred below 15, or lacked an exact match to the constant primer or identifier. COPE v1.2.5 was used to merge high-quality paired reads, and clonotypes were defined as unique nucleotide sequences. Clonotypes were aligned to IMGT TRBV, TRBD and TRBJ reference segments using MiTCR v1.1. The analysis included only V-J combinations with a frequency above 0.0001, which together covered about 99% of the repertoires. The TCS score was defined as F50 (clonal expansion) divided by E x V (chaos), with BLOSUM62-based TCRdist calculated between CDR3 peptides within each V-J. Welch's t-statistics and random forest reduced fewer than 600 V-J features to 10 to 15, which were used in a naive Bayes classifier (R e1071). Sample size was not statistically predetermined, and blinding of investigators to group allocation was not performed. TCR Vbeta CDR3 sequencing of around 130 peripheral blood samples (about 45 ophthalmopathy, about 80 hyperthyroidism and roughly 17 progressor patients) is reported in the paper.

Rearrangement joined TRBV10-3 to TRBJ2-1; the D segment could be TRBD2, given 7 matching bases. Material: peripheral blood mononuclear cells (PBMCs), obtained at new diagnosis, from a patient treated with antithyroid drugs. The TCR sequence derives from a man younger than 35 with Graves disease. Donor details come from another sample of the same person, matched by shared clones. The sequenced DNA: TGTGCCATCAGTGGCGGACAGTCTGTTGGGAGGGAGTTCTTC. Translated, this is CAISGGQSVGREFF.